Below are 2 T cell receptor beta chains sequenced from a single sample in a study of cytomegalovirus exposure and HLA in healthy donors. Amplification used 60 Vbeta primers and 13 Jbeta primers. Produced via immunoSEQ multiplex PCR; TCRdb's table is partial and in-frame only. Among fewer than 130,000 clones listed, 86% were seen once. The sequenced sample was PBMCs. These receptors came from a man aged 40-55 years in good health and CMV-seronegative.

This clone appeared a few times. V is TRBV5-1 and J is TRBJ2-1; 7 bases map to TRBD1. Germline V gene sequence: CDR1 SGHRS, CDR2 YFSETQ. V was pared by 0 bases and J by 7 bases, with 10 bases of the junction left unmatched. There are 16 residues in the CDR3. CDR3 residues: CASSLGTGSLVNEQFF. The CDR3 DNA reads as TGCGCCAGCAGCTTGGGGACAGGCAGTTTAGTTAATGAGCAGTTCTTC.

This clone was counted between two and nine times. The chain has TRBV6-1 and TRBJ2-7; D perhaps matches TRBD2 (5 bases). Trimming left V 10 bases short and J 0 bases short, with 10 bases between. Germline-derived CDR1 and CDR2 are MNHNS and SASEGT. The CDR3 spans 12 residues. The CDR3 sequence is CATGGSSYEQYF. The CDR3 nucleotides read TGTGCCACAGGTGGGAGCTCCTACGAGCAGTACTTC.